One sample yielded the 25 T cell receptor beta chains listed below, sequenced in a study of T-cell reconstitution after alpha-beta-depleted transplantation in children. Researchers prepared the TCRbeta library using unique molecular identifiers, the study reports. TCRdb re-analysed the PCR reads in MiXCR, keeping a single row per CDR3 protein. Of about 58,000 distinct CDR3 sequences listed, 44% were seen once; the top ten hold under 98%. The specimen was PBMCs, mostly from graft donor cells, collected 360 days after TCRalphabeta/CD19-depleted stem cell transplant. The receptor source for this set is a male patient younger than 18 who had a stem cell transplant for acute lymphoblastic leukemia, so the T cells may come from the graft donor.

This clonotype occurred a few times. This chain connects TRBV2 to TRBJ2-7, with D tentatively TRBD2 (6 bases). The germline V gene encodes CDR1 SNHLY and CDR2 FYNNEI. V lost 10 bases and J lost 0, with 19 bases in between. The CDR3 runs 15 residues. The CDR3 protein is CANQFLGLPSYEQYF. The CDR3 region has the DNA TGTGCCAACCAATTCCTGGGACTGCCCTCCTACGAGCAGTACTTC.

The chain employs TRBV5-1 and TRBJ2-5; D is unresolved. V was clipped by 5 bases and J by 1 base, with 12 bases between them. The CDR3 sequence is 14 residues long. From germline, CDR1 is SGHRS and CDR2 YFSETQ. The CDR3 region is CASRMGVPQETQYF. CDR3 nucleotides: TGCGCCAGCAGAATGGGTGTCCCCCAAGAGACCCAGTACTTC.

This sequence joins TRBV9 and TRBJ2-5, with D perhaps matching TRBD1 or TRBD2 (6 bases each). The CDR3 has 14 residues. Germline V gives CDR1 SGDLS, CDR2 YYNGEE. V lost 3 bases and J lost 6, with 15 bases in between. The CDR3 DNA reads TGTGCCAGCAGCGGGGGAGGAGGGGGAAAGACCCAGTACTTC. Translating it yields CASSGGGGGKTQYF.

This chain uses TRBV20-1 with TRBJ1-3; perhaps TRBD1 as D (6 bases). Trimming removed 3 bases at V and 1 base at J, with 13 bases between. In germline, CDR1 is DFQATT, CDR2 SNEGSKA (reference sequence). The CDR3 loop spans 15 amino acids. CDR3 sequence: CSARNRDISGNTIYF. The CDR3 region has the DNA TGCAGTGCTAGGAACAGGGACATTTCTGGAAACACCATATATTTT.

The genes are TRBV7-9 and TRBJ2-5; D remains ambiguous. This CDR3 comprises 13 residues. V shed 3 bases and J shed 2 bases, with 7 bases lying between them. Germline CDR1 and CDR2: SEHNR and FQNEAQ (reference sequence). CDR3 amino acids: CASSLGPQETQYF. CDR3 in DNA: TGTGCCAGCAGCTTGGGCCCACAAGAGACCCAGTACTTC.

This clonotype was observed a handful of times. V and J are TRBV6-1 and TRBJ1-1, with unresolved D. The V end was cut by 6 bases, the J end by 3 bases, with 14 bases between. Per germline, CDR1 MNHNS and CDR2 SASEGT. The CDR3 runs 14 residues. CDR3 amino acids: CASSPGWRDTEAFF. The CDR3, as DNA: TGTGCCAGCAGCCCCGGGTGGAGGGACACTGAAGCTTTCTTT.

This clonotype was counted a few times. The CDR3 protein is CASSLALRSYNEQFF. The CDR3, as DNA: TGTGCCAGCAGTTTAGCGCTACGCTCCTACAATGAGCAGTTCTTC. V and J are TRBV12-3 or TRBV12-4 and TRBJ2-1; D gene ambiguous. The V end was cut by 0 bases, the J end by 0 bases, with 6 bases between. The CDR3 has 15 amino acids.

The rearrangement joins TRBV20-1 to TRBJ1-1; D perhaps matches TRBD1 (6 bases). The ends were cut back, 3 bases at V and 3 bases at J, with 20 bases in the middle. Per germline, CDR1 DFQATT and CDR2 SNEGSKA (reference sequence). This CDR3 contains 16 residues. The DNA of the CDR3 is TGCAGTGCTAGGAGGGGGGGCAGCTCCTTGGACACTGAAGCTTTCTTT. This gives the protein CSARRGGSSLDTEAFF.

This clonotype was counted a few times. V gene TRBV7-9 combines with J gene TRBJ1-2; D not resolved. This CDR3 has 14 amino acids. Deletions cut 5 bases from V and 4 bases from J, with 14 bases between. Germline V CDR1 and CDR2: SEHNR, FQNEAQ (reference sequence). The DNA for the CDR3 is TGTGCCAGCAGCCCGTCTTTACGGTTCTATGGCTACACCTTC. It encodes CASSPSLRFYGYTF.

The chain links TRBV25-1 to TRBJ2-7, with D possibly TRBD1 on 6 matching bases. V gave up 2 bases and J gave up 0 bases, with 11 bases separating them. The CDR3 has 15 residues. Germline lookup yields CDR1 MGHDK and CDR2 SYGVNS. The CDR3 sequence: CASSERQASSYEQYF. The CDR3 nucleotides read TGTGCCAGCAGTGAAAGACAGGCCAGCTCCTACGAGCAGTACTTC.

The chain couples TRBV20-1 to TRBJ2-3; D is perhaps TRBD1 or TRBD2 (5 bases each). Deletions cut 4 bases from V and 0 bases from J, with 17 bases between. CDR1 is DFQATT and CDR2 is SNEGSKA in the germline V gene (reference sequence). This CDR3 is built from 16 residues. The CDR3 loop reads CSANEGNSPSTDTQYF. The CDR3 DNA sequence: TGCAGTGCTAACGAGGGGAACAGCCCTAGCACAGATACGCAGTATTTT.

This clonotype was seen a few times. The CDR3 DNA sequence: TGCGCCAGCAGCTTGGATCAAAATCCGGGGACCCAGTACTTC. It is translated as CASSLDQNPGTQYF. The chain uses TRBV5-1 and TRBJ2-5, with D unresolved. This CDR3 has 14 amino acids. Trimming took off 0 bases at V and 7 bases at J, with 13 bases between the two ends. Germline values: CDR1 SGHRS, CDR2 YFSETQ.

V usage is TRBV10-2 and J usage is TRBJ2-7, with TRBD1 identical over 7 bases. V trimming: 4 bases; J trimming: 4 bases; junction bases outside the gene matches: 4. This CDR3 is built from 13 residues. Germline assignment: CDR1 WSHSY and CDR2 SAAADI. DNA of the CDR3: TGCGCCAGCAGTGGAACAGGGGATTACGAGCAGTACTTC. This codes for CASSGTGDYEQYF.

CDR3 in DNA: TGTGCCAGCAGCCAAGAACGACTAAGACTAAAAGAGACCCAGTACTTC. It encodes CASSQERLRLKETQYF. The chain has TRBV14 and TRBJ2-5, with a possible D match to TRBD2 (5 bases). Germline V CDR1 and CDR2: SGHDN, FVKESK. Deletions cut 0 bases from V and 3 bases from J, with 14 bases between. The CDR3 has 16 residues.

This sequence joins TRBV5-1 and TRBJ2-2, with 11 bases that match TRBD2. Germline-derived CDR1 and CDR2 are SGHRS and YFSETQ. V trimming: 4 bases; J trimming: 8 bases; junction bases outside the gene matches: 4. The CDR3 consists of 14 residues. The CDR3 loop is CASSDTSGSGELFF. In DNA, the CDR3 is TGCGCCAGCAGCGACACTAGCGGGAGTGGGGAGCTGTTTTTT.

The rearrangement links TRBV20-1 to TRBJ2-7; a weak D match, TRBD2 (5 bases). V lost 2 bases and J 4 bases, leaving 15 bases between the germline ends. CDR3 size: 14 residues. Germline V gene data show CDR1 as DFQATT and CDR2 as SNEGSKA (reference sequence). The DNA of the CDR3 is TGCAGTGCTAGAAGCGGACGGAAGATTTACGAGCAGTACTTC. Translation gives CSARSGRKIYEQYF.

This clonotype was seen only a few times. The chain joins TRBV25-1 to TRBJ2-2; D not certain. This CDR3 spans 15 amino acids. Per germline, CDR1 MGHDK and CDR2 SYGVNS. The V and J ends lost 1 base and 4 bases respectively, with 10 bases between them. The chain's CDR3 is CASSESDFSTGELFF. DNA of the CDR3: TGTGCCAGCAGTGAATCCGACTTCTCCACCGGGGAGCTGTTTTTT.

This clonotype was recorded a few times. The V and J genes are TRBV14 and TRBJ1-1; no clear D gene. V lost 0 bases and J lost 8, with 10 bases in between. The CDR3 is made up of 13 amino acids. Germline lookup yields CDR1 SGHDN and CDR2 FVKESK. The DNA of the CDR3 is TGTGCCAGCAGCCAAGAGGTGGGGAGAGAAGCTTTCTTT. Its translation is CASSQEVGREAFF.

This clonotype was observed a handful of times. CDR3 amino acids: CASSQARGGETQYF. CDR3 bases: TGTGCCAGCAGCCAAGCCAGGGGCGGAGAGACCCAGTACTTC. The rearrangement links TRBV3-1 to TRBJ2-5; the D gene is possibly TRBD1 (6 bases). V shed 1 base and J shed 4 bases, with 10 bases lying between them. Germline V CDR1 and CDR2: LGHDT, YNNKEL (reference sequence). The CDR3 contains 14 residues.

The chain carries TRBV11-2 and TRBJ2-3, with TRBD2 identical over 9 bases. The CDR3 length is 19 residues. CDR1 and CDR2 (germline): SGHAT, FQNNGV. V shed 1 base, J shed 4 bases, and the junction held 15 bases outside the gene matches. CDR3 protein: CASSLGFIGGGATPDTQYF. CDR3 coding DNA: TGTGCCAGCAGCTTAGGGTTTATCGGCGGGGGGGCAACCCCAGATACGCAGTATTTT.

This chain connects TRBV7-9 to TRBJ2-2; D gene uncertain. The V gene lost 6 bases and the J gene lost 5 bases, with 10 bases spanning the gap. Germline V lookup: CDR1 SEHNR, CDR2 FQNEAQ (reference sequence). The CDR3 sequence is 13 residues long. The CDR3 DNA sequence: TGTGCCAGCAGTCCAACCGGGACCGGGGAGCTGTTTTTT. Translation gives CASSPTGTGELFF.

This clonotype came up many times. V and J are TRBV9 and TRBJ2-2; D gene ambiguous. Deletions cut 2 bases from V and 0 bases from J, with 8 bases between. Germline values: CDR1 SGDLS, CDR2 YYNGEE. This CDR3 is built from 15 residues. The DNA of the CDR3 is TGTGCCAGCAGCGTGGGAACGTCGAACACCGGGGAGCTGTTTTTT. Its translation: CASSVGTSNTGELFF. Based on the CDR3 plus reference TRBV9 and TRBJ2-2, the full variable domain is DSGVTQTPKHLITATGQRVTLRCSPRSGDLSVYWYQQSLDQGLQFLIQYYNGEERAKGNILERFSAQQFPDLHSELNLSSLELGDSALYFCASSVGTSNTGELFFGEGSRLTVL.

The table lists this clonotype with a few counts. The chain has TRBV9 and TRBJ2-5; D gene uncertain. CDR3 length: 16 amino acids. V dropped 2 bases and J dropped 2 bases, with 16 bases sitting between them. The germline CDR1 and CDR2 sequences are SGDLS and YYNGEE. CDR3 amino acids: CASSVGRINPQETQYF. The CDR3 region has the DNA TGTGCCAGCAGCGTGGGCCGCATTAACCCTCAAGAGACCCAGTACTTC.

V and J are TRBV5-6 and TRBJ2-7; D unresolved. CDR1 is SGHDT and CDR2 is YYEEEE in the germline V gene. V shed 4 bases and J shed 2 bases, with 13 bases lying between them. The CDR3 is 14 amino acids. The CDR3 region has the DNA TGTGCCAGCAGCCTGGGCTCCCGGGCCTACGAGCAGTACTTC. Translation gives CASSLGSRAYEQYF.

The J gene is TRBJ2-1, the V gene TRBV11-1, with a weak D call TRBD1 (6 bases). Germline V lookup: CDR1 SGHAT, CDR2 FQDESV (reference sequence). This CDR3 spans 12 amino acids. Trimming stripped 8 bases from V and 4 bases from J, with 9 bases between. CDR3 in DNA: TGTGCCAGCCGGGACACGTACAATGAGCAGTTCTTC. Protein sequence: CASRDTYNEQFF.